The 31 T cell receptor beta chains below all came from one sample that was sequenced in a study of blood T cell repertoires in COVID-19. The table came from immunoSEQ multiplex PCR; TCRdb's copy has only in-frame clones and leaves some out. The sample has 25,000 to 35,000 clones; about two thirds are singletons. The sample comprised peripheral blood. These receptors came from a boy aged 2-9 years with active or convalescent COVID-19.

CDR3 amino acids: CASSLGTGLLTEAFF. The CDR3 coding sequence is TGTGCCAGCAGCTTGGGGACAGGGCTCCTCACTGAAGCTTTCTTT. V gene TRBV5-6 combines with J gene TRBJ1-1, with TRBD1 identical over 8 bases. With V trimmed by 0 bases and J by 4 bases, 5 bases remained unmatched. The CDR3 consists of 15 residues. The germline V gene has CDR1 SGHDT and CDR2 YYEEEE.

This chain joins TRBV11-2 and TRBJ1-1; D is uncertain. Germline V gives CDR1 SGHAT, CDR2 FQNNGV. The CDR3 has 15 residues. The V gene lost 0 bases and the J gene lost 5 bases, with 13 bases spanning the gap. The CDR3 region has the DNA TGTGCCAGCAGCTTAGATCGGCTGCGGGAGACTGAAGCTTTCTTT. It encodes CASSLDRLRETEAFF.

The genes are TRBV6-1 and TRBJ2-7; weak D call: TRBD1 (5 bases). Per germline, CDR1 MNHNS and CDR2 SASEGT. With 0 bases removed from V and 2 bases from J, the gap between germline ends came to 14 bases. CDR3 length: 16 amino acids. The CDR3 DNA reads TGTGCCAGCAGTGAAGCCAGAACAGGAATCGCCTACGAGCAGTACTTC. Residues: CASSEARTGIAYEQYF.

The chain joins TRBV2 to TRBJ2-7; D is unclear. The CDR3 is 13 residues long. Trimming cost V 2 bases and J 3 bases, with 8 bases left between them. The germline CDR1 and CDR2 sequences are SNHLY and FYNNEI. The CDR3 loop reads CASSENTNYEQYF. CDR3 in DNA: TGTGCCAGCAGTGAAAACACCAACTACGAGCAGTACTTC.

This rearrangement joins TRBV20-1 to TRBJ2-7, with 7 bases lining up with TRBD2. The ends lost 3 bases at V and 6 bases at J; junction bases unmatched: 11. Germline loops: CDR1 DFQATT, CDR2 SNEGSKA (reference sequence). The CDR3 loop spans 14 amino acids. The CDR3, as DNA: TGCAGTGCTAGTCACTCCCTTGGCGGGAGCGAGCAGTACTTC. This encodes CSASHSLGGSEQYF.

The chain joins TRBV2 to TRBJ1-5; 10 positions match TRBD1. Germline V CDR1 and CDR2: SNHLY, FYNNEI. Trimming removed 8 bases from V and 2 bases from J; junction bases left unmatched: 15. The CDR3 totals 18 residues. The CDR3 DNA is TGTGCCAGCCGACGGACAGGGGGGGGAGGGATAGGCAATCAGCCCCAGCATTTT. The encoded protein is CASRRTGGGGIGNQPQHF.

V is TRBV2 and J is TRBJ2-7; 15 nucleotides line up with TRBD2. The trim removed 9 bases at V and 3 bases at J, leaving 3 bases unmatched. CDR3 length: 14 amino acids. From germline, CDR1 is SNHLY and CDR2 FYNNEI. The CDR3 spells CARGLAGGLYEQYF. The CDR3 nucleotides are TGTGCCAGGGGACTAGCGGGGGGTCTCTACGAGCAGTACTTC.

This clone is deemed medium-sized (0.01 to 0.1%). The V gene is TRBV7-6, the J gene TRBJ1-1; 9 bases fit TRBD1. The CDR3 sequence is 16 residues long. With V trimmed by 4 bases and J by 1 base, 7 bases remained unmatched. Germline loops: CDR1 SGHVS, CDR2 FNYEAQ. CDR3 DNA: TGTGCCAGCAGCTCTCATCCGGGACAGGGGAACACTGAAGCTTTCTTT. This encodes CASSSHPGQGNTEAFF.

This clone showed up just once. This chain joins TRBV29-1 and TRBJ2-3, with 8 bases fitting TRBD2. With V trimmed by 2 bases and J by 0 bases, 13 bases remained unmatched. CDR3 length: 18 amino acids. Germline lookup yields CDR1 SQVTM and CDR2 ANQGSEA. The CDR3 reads CSVERWSSGNPSTDTQYF. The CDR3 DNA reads TGCAGCGTTGAAAGGTGGAGTAGCGGGAACCCTAGCACAGATACGCAGTATTTT.

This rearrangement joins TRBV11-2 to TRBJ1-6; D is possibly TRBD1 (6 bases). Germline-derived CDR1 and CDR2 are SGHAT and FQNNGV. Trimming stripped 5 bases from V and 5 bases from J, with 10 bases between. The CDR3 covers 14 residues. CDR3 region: CASSDTGNNSPLHF. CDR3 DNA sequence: TGTGCCAGCAGCGATACAGGGAATAATTCACCCCTCCACTTT.

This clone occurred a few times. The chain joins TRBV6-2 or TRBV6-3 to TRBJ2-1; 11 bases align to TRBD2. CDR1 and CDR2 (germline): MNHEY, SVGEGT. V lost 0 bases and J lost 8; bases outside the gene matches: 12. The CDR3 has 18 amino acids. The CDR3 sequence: CASSYSSLTSGSRDEQFF. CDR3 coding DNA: TGTGCCAGCAGTTACTCAAGCCTCACTAGCGGGAGTAGAGATGAGCAGTTCTTC.

The CDR3 DNA is TGTGCCAGCAGCTTGGGAAGGACAGGGTTTGAGATGTCACCCCTCCACTTT. Protein: CASSLGRTGFEMSPLHF. This sequence joins TRBV5-5 and TRBJ1-6, with 8 nucleotides matching TRBD1. The CDR3 is made up of 17 amino acids. In germline, CDR1 is SGHKS, CDR2 YYEKEE (reference sequence). V lost 0 bases, J lost 10 bases, and 12 bases stayed unmatched.

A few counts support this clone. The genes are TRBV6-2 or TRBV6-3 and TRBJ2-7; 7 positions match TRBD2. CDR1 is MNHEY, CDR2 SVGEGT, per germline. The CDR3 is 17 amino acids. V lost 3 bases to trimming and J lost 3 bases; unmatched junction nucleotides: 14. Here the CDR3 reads CASSYPAAPGLLYEQYF. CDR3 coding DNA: TGTGCCAGCAGTTATCCGGCTGCACCGGGACTACTCTACGAGCAGTACTTC.

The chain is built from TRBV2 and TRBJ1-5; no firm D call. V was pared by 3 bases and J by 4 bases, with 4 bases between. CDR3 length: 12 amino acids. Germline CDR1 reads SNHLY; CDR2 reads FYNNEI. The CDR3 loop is CASSEQNQPQHF. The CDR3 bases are TGTGCCAGCAGTGAGCAGAATCAGCCCCAGCATTTT. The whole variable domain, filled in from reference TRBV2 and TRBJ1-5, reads EPEVTQTPSHQVTQMGQEVILRCVPISNHLYFYWYRQILGQKVEFLVSFYNNEISEKSEIFDDQFSVERPDGSNFTLKIRSTKLEDSAMYFCASSEQNQPQHFGDGTRLSIL.

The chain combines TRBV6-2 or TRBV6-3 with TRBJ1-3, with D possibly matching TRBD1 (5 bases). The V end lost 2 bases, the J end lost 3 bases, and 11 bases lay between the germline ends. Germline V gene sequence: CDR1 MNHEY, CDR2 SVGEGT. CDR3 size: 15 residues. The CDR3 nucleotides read TGTGCCAGCAGTTACCCAAGCAGGGATGGAAACACCATATATTTT. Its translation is CASSYPSRDGNTIYF.

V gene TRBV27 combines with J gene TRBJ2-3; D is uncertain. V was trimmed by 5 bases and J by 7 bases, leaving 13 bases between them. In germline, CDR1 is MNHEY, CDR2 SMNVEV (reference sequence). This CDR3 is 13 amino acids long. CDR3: CASSVLDDNTQYF. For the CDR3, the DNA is TGTGCCAGCAGTGTCTTAGATGACAATACGCAGTATTTT.

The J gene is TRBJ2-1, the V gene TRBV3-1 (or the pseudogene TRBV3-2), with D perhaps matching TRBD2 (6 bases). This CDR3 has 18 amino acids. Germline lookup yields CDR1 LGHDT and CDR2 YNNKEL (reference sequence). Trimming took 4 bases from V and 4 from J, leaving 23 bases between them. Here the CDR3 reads CASSREFAGQGVYNEQFF. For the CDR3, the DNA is TGTGCCAGCAGCCGAGAGTTCGCGGGGCAGGGAGTTTACAATGAGCAGTTCTTC.

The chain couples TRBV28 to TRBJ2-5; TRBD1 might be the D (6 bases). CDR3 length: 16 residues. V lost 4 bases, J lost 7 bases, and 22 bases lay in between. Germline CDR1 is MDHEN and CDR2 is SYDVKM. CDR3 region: CASSSGRSGVFPTQYF. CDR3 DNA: TGTGCCAGCAGTTCCGGTCGGTCAGGGGTCTTCCCGACCCAGTACTTC.

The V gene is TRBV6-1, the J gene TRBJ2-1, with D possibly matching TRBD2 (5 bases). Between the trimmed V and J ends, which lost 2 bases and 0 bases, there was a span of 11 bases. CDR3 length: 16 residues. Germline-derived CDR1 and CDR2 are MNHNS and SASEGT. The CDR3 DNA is TGTGCCAGCAGTGAATGGGCGGGTGGCTCCTACAATGAGCAGTTCTTC. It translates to CASSEWAGGSYNEQFF.

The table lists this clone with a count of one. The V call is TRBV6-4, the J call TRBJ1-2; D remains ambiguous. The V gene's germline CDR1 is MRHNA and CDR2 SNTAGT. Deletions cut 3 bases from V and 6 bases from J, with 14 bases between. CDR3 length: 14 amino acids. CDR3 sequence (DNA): TGTGCCAGCAGTGAGCGGGCCGGCGGCCATGGCTACACCTTC. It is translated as CASSERAGGHGYTF.

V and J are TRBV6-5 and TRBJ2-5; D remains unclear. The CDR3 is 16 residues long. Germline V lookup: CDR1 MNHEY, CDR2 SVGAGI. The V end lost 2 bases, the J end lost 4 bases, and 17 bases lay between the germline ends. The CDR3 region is CASSYEVGLTLETQYF. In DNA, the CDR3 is TGTGCCAGCAGTTACGAAGTCGGTCTCACTTTAGAGACCCAGTACTTC.

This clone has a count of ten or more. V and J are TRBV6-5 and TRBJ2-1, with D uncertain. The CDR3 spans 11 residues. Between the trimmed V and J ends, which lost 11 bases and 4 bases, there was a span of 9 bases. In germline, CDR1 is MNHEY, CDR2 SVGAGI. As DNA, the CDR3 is TGTGCCTTGGCCAGTTACAATGAGCAGTTCTTC. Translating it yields CALASYNEQFF.

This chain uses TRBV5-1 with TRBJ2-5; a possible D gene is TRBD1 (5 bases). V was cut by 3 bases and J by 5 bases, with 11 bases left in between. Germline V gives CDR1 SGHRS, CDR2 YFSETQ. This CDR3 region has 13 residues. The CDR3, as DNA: TGCGCCAGCAGCTGGCAGGGAAGGGAGACCCAGTACTTC. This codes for CASSWQGRETQYF.

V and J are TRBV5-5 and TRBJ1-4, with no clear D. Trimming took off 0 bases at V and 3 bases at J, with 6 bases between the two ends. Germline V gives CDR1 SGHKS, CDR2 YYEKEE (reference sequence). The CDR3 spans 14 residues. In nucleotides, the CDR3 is TGTGCCAGCAGCTTGGTGGCGGCTAATGAAAAACTGTTTTTT. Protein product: CASSLVAANEKLFF.

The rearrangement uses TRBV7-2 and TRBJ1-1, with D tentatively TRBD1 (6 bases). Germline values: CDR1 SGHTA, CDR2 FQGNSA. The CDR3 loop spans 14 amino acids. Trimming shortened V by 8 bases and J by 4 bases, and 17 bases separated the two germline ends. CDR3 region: CASLPGGRGTEAFF. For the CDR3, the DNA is TGTGCCAGCCTACCCGGGGGGCGGGGCACTGAAGCTTTCTTT.

Here the CDR3 DNA reads TGTGCCAGTAGTATTTCAGCGGGCTACGAGCAGTACTTC. This translates into CASSISAGYEQYF. The chain joins TRBV19 to TRBJ2-7; TRBD2 is a possible D gene (6 bases). CDR3 length: 13 residues. Germline V CDR1 and CDR2: LNHDA, SQIVND (reference sequence). V was pared by 3 bases and J by 3 bases, with 9 bases between.

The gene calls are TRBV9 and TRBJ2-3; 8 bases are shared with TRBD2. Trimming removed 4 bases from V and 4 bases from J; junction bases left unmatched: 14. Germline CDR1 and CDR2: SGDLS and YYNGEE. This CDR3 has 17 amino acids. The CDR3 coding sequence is TGTGCCAGCAGCACCCACCGGGGCGGGGGGTTCGCAGATACGCAGTATTTT. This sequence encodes CASSTHRGGGFADTQYF.

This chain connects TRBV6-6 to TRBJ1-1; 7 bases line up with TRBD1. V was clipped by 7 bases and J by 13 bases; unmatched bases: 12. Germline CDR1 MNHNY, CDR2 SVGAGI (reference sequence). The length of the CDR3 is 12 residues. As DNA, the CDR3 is TGTGCCAGCAACCCTAGACAGGGTGTGGATTTCTTT. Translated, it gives CASNPRQGVDFF.

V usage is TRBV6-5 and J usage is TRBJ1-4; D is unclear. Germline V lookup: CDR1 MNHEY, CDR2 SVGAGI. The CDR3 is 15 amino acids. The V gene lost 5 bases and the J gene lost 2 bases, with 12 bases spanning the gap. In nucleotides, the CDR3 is TGTGCCAGCAGTAGCTATGGGGAGACTAATGAAAAACTGTTTTTT. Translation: CASSSYGETNEKLFF.

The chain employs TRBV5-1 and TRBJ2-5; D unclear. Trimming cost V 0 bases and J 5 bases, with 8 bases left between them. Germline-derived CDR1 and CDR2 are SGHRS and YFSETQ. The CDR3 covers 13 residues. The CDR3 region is CASSLASFETQYF. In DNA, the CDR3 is TGCGCCAGCAGCTTGGCTTCTTTCGAGACCCAGTACTTC.

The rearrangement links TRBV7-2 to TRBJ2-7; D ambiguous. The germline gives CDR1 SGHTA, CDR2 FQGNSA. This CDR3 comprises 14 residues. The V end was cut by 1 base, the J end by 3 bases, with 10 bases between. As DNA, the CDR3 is TGTGCCAGCAGCTTAGGTCTCTACGGCTACGAGCAGTACTTC. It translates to CASSLGLYGYEQYF.